The text below deals with one T cell receptor beta chain. The table came from immunoSEQ multiplex PCR; TCRdb's copy has only in-frame clones and leaves some out. The sample has about 13,000 clones; under 90% are singletons. Trimming shortened V by 1 base and J by 3 bases, and 2 bases separated the two germline ends. The CDR3 covers 12 residues. Per germline, CDR1 SGHNT and CDR2 YYREEE (reference sequence). This record comes from a study of T cell changes during pregnancy in multiple sclerosis. The rearrangement joins TRBV5-4 to TRBJ2-1; no firm D call. The sample here was CD8+ T cells from peripheral blood mononuclear cells, taken after pregnancy. The sequence derives from a female donor in good health, enrolled as a control in a pregnancy study. For the CDR3, the DNA is TGTGCCAGCAGCTTGTACTACAATGAGCAGTTCTTC. This gives the protein CASSLYYNEQFF.